The clone carrying this T cell receptor (beta chain) was observed once. Its specificity is unknown. Trimming cost V 4 bases and J 3 bases, with 9 bases left between them. The germline CDR1 and CDR2 sequences are SGHNT and YENEEA. This CDR3 has 13 residues. The sample is drawn from a study of T cell responses to AZD1222 COVID-19 vaccine. The table came from immunoSEQ multiplex PCR; TCRdb's copy has only in-frame clones and leaves some out. The profile shows 130,000 to 150,000 clones, 91% of them singletons. Findings and limits, study-wide: The study found Spike-specific TCR breadth and depth rose after two AZD1222 doses. The donor group comprised mostly white British people and more females; the analysis possibly underestimated clonal diversity. Vaccine-related CD4 TCRs covered spike, predominating at 160-218 and 743-854. In all cases, repertoires were sampled only after the peak T cell response.

The chain combines TRBV11-3 with TRBJ2-5; possibly TRBD2 for D (6 bases). Sequenced material: peripheral blood, taken 28 days after the second AZD1222 dose. This clonotype was sampled from an adult who received the AZD1222 COVID-19 vaccine. The CDR3: CASSYGGEETQYF. CDR3 coding DNA: TGTGCCAGCAGCTATGGCGGGGAAGAGACCCAGTACTTC.